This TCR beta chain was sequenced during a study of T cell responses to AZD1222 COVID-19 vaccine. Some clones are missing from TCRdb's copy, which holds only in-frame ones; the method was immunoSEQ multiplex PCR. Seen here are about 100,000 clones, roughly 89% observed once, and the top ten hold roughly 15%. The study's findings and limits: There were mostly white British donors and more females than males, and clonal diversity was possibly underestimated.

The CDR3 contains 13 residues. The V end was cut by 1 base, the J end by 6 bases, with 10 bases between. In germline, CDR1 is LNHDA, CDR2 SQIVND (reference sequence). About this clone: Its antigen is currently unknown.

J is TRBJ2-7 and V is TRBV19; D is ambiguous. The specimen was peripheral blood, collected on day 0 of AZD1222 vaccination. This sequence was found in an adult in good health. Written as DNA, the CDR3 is TGTGCCAGTAGTATAGCCCTGGGCGGCGAGCAGTACTTC. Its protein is CASSIALGGEQYF.